What follows are 9 T cell receptor beta chains derived from one specimen sequenced in a study of blood T cell repertoires in COVID-19. Assay used: immunoSEQ multiplex PCR; TCRdb lists only in-frame clones, some missing. The sample includes 220,000 or so clones, approximately 90% of them seen just once. The sample comprised PBMCs or T cells enriched from blood (not recorded which). These receptors originate from a woman aged 18-30 years in a cohort exposed to, infected with or recovered from COVID-19 (not recorded which).

The J gene is TRBJ1-2, the V gene TRBV24-1, with 9 bases lining up with TRBD1. V lost 5 bases and J lost 5; bases outside the gene matches: 11. CDR3 size: 16 residues. CDR1 is KGHDR and CDR2 is SFDVKD in the germline V gene. CDR3 region: CATSVPGQGRGYGYTF. The CDR3 nucleotides read TGTGCCACCAGTGTCCCGGGACAGGGCAGAGGTTATGGCTACACCTTC.

The chain joins TRBV7-2 to TRBJ2-1; 7 positions agree with TRBD2. V dropped 1 base and J dropped 7; count of bases not matched to a gene: 7. Germline CDR1 reads SGHTA; CDR2 reads FQGNSA. The CDR3 contains 15 residues. The CDR3 sequence: CASSLVMGGRNEQFF. The CDR3, as DNA: TGTGCCAGCAGCTTAGTGATGGGGGGGAGGAATGAGCAGTTCTTC.

This rearrangement joins TRBV9 to TRBJ1-3, with D perhaps matching TRBD1 (6 bases). Trimming pared 4 bases from V and 1 base from J, leaving 18 bases between. The CDR3 length is 17 residues. Germline loops: CDR1 SGDLS, CDR2 YYNGEE. DNA for the CDR3: TGTGCCAGCAGCCGAAGCACAGGGAAAAGGTCTGGAAACACCATATATTTT. Protein product: CASSRSTGKRSGNTIYF.

The chain couples TRBV6-5 to TRBJ1-1; possible D gene TRBD1, 6 bases. Germline values: CDR1 MNHEY, CDR2 SVGAGI. The CDR3 is 13 residues long. Trimming stripped 6 bases from V and 3 bases from J, with 11 bases between. In nucleotides, the CDR3 is TGTGCCAGCAGACCAACAGGGTACACTGAAGCTTTCTTT. Protein: CASRPTGYTEAFF.

The chain recombines TRBV1 with TRBJ2-7; TRBD1, the table's D call, was not compared with the DNA. TRBV1 constitutes a pseudogene. This CDR3 region has 13 residues. The CDR3 DNA follows: TGCACCAGCAGCCAACAGGTCTCCTACGAGCAGTACTTC. Translated, it gives CTSSQQVSYEQYF.

The V and J genes are TRBV2 and TRBJ2-7; 9 bases map to TRBD1. Germline V gives CDR1 SNHLY, CDR2 FYNNEI. J lost 1 base, V lost 6 bases, and 4 bases had no gene match. There are 14 residues in the CDR3. The CDR3 sequence is CASSPGQGSYEQYF. CDR3 sequence (DNA): TGTGCCAGCAGCCCGGGACAGGGTTCCTACGAGCAGTACTTC.

The chain uses TRBV11-2 and TRBJ1-2; 7 bases fit TRBD1. Germline lookup yields CDR1 SGHAT and CDR2 FQNNGV. The CDR3 spans 13 residues. V was pared by 0 bases and J by 10 bases, with 5 bases of the junction left unmatched. The CDR3 nucleotides are TGTGCCAGCAGCTTAGATAGGGGGCCGGACTACACCTTC. Translating it yields CASSLDRGPDYTF.

The chain links TRBV5-4 to TRBJ2-3, with 11 positions matching TRBD1. Germline trimming cut 2 bases from V and 6 bases from J; bases unmatched to any gene: 8. From germline, CDR1 is SGHNT and CDR2 YYREEE (reference sequence). The CDR3 totals 16 residues. The CDR3 sequence is CASSFGQGATADTQYF. For the CDR3, the DNA is TGTGCCAGCAGCTTCGGACAGGGGGCGACAGCGGATACGCAGTATTTT.

The V call is TRBV6-1, the J call TRBJ1-2; maybe TRBD1 (5 bases). V shed 3 bases and J shed 1 base, with 12 bases lying between them. Germline CDR1 and CDR2: MNHNS and SASEGT. The CDR3 is 15 residues long. The CDR3 DNA reads TGTGCCAGCAGTGAGGATTGGGGGGTTAACTATGGCTACACCTTC. This gives the protein CASSEDWGVNYGYTF.